This T cell receptor beta chain was sequenced for a study of T cell responses to AZD1222 COVID-19 vaccine. Trimming at V came to 5 bases and at J to 6 bases, leaving 19 bases not matched to a gene. Germline-derived CDR1 and CDR2 are SGHNT and YYREEE (reference sequence). This CDR3 has 17 residues. Assay used: immunoSEQ multiplex PCR; TCRdb lists only in-frame clones, some missing. The sample comprises approximately 100,000 clones, 85% to 90% of which are singletons, and about 2.8% rests with the top ten. The sample was peripheral blood, taken on day 0 of MenACWY control vaccination. The chain links TRBV5-4 to TRBJ1-2, with 7 bases aligning to TRBD1. The receptor's source is an adult in good health. CDR3 coding DNA: TGTGCCAGCAGGGGAATGAAGGGGACAGCCCTCTCGGATGGCTACACCTTC. Protein product: CASRGMKGTALSDGYTF. Filled out from reference TRBV5-4 and TRBJ1-2, the complete variable domain reads ETGVTQSPTHLIKTRGQQVTLRCSSQSGHNTVSWYQQALGQGPQFIFQYYREEENGRGNFPPRFSGLQFPNYSSELNVNALELDDSALYLCASRGMKGTALSDGYTFGSGTRLTVV.